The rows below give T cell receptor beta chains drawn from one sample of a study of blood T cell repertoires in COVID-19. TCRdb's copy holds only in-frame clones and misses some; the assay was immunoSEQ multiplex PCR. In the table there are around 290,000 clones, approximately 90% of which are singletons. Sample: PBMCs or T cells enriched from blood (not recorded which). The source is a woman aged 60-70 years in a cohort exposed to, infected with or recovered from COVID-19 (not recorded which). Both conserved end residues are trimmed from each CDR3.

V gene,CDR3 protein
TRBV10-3,AISISGAPNTEAF
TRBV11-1,ASSPQTSGDQETQY
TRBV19,ASSSGTGGDEKLF
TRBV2,ASSVQGANNEQF
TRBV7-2,ASSLGDRGYNSPLH
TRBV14,ASSQDLRWLWAVPGNEQF
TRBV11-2,ASTITTGGNSPLH
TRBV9,ASSTPTGGASSGNNEQF
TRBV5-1,ASSLLAGGITDTQY
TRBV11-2,ASSLPGLAGHNEQF
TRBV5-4,ASSLGQGLYEQY
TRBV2,ASRWGRTSWSDTQY
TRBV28,ASSDSQGRNEQF
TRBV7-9,ASSLNGSLYEQY
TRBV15,ATSRGANTEAF
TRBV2,AARGASRAYEQY
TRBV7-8,ASRGLAGGPYNEQF
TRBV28,ASSIEHRVGGTEAF
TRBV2,ASSDTSGRAKADTQY
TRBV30,AWTTSGYGYGYT
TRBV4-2,ASSQDPGREAF
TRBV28,ASSLYGGNTEAF
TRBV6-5,ASSDQVRGEKLF
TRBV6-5,ASMGASAGPYEQY
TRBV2,ASSGPRETQY
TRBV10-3,AISESIPGSTYEQY
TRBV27,ASSSRDRGLTF
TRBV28,ASSLVARAGYGYT
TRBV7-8,ASSLVQGGSGTEAF
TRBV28,ASSLGGNSGANVLT
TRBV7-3,ASSLDPESLAGLSTDTQY
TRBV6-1,ASSEVGGGTGELF
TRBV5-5,ATGSDEQF
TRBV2,ASSRTGTNNSPLH
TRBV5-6,ASSLGGVANQPQH
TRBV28,ASSLDGTSGLSSYNEQF
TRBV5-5,ASSLGGTETQY
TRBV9,ASSAKQGANTEAF
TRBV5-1,ASSWTGGANSPLH
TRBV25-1,ASSVGVATNEKLF
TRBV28,ASSSTGAQAYETQY
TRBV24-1,ATSVGGNQPQH
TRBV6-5,ASSYSAVYNEQF
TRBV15,ATSRDGRQSNQPQH
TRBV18,ASSKGRGNTIY
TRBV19,ASSTGGRGSGEQY
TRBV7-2,ASSLGSSRTGVRDEQY
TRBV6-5,ASSYADSSYEQY
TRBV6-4,ASTDGRTTPYEQY
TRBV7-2,ASSLGLEQVNQPQH
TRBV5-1,ASSPTSGIYNEQF
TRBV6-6,ASSSGGWGYGYT